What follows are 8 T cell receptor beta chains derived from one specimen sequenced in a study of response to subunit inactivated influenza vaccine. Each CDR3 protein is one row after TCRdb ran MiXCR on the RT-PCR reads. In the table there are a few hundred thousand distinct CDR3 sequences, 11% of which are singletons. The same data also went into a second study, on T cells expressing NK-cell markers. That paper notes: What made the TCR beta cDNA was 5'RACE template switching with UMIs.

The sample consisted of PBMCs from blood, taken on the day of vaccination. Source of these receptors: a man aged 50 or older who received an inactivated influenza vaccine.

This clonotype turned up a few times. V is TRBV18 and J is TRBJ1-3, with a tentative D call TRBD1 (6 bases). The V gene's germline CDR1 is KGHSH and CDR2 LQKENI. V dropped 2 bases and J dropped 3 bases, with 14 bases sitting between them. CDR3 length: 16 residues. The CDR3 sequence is CASSPAAGAVGNTIYF. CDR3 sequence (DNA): TGTGCCAGCTCACCAGCGGCAGGGGCCGTTGGAAACACCATATATTTT. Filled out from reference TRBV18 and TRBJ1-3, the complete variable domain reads NAGVMQNPRHLVRRRGQEARLRCSPMKGHSHVYWYRQLPEEGLKFMVYLQKENIIDESGMPKERFSAEFPKEGPSILRIQQVVRGDSAAYFCASSPAAGAVGNTIYFGEGSWLTVV.

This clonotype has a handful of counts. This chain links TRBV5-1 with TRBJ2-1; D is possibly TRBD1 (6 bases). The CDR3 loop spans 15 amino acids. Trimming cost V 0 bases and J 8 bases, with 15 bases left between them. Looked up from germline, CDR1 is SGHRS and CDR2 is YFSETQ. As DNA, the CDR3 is TGCGCCAGCAGCTTGGCCACCCAAAGGACAGATGAGCAGTTCTTC. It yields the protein CASSLATQRTDEQFF.

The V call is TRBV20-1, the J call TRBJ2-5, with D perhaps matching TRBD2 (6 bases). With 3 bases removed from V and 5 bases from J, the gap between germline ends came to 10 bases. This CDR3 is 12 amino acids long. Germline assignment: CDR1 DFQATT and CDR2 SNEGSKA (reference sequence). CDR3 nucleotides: TGCAGTGCTAGGGCTGGGAGGGAGACCCAGTACTTC. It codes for CSARAGRETQYF.

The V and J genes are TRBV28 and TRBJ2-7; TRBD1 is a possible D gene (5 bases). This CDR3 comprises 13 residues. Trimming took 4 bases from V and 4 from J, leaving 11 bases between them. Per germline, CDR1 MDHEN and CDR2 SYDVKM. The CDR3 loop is CASSSHQGYEQYF. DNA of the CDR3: TGTGCCAGCAGTTCGCACCAGGGTTACGAGCAGTACTTC.

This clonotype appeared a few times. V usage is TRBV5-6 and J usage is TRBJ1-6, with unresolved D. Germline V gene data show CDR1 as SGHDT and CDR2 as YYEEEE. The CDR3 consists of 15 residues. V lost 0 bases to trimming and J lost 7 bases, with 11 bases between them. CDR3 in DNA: TGTGCCAGCAGCTTGGATCCAGGAGTAAATTCACCCCTCCACTTT. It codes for CASSLDPGVNSPLHF.

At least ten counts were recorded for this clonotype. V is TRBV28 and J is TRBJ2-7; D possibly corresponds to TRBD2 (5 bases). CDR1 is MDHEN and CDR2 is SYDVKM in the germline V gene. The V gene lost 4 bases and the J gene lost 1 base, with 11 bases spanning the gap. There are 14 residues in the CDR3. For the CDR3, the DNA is TGTGCCAGCAGTTCACCGGGAAGATCCTACGAGCAGTACTTC. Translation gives CASSSPGRSYEQYF.

The CDR3 DNA reads TGTGCCAGCAGCCAAGATCGGACAGGAGGCGAGCAGTACTTC. It is translated as CASSQDRTGGEQYF. The rearrangement links TRBV4-2 to TRBJ2-7; 7 bases are a match to TRBD1. The junction had 5 bases not matched to a gene; V was cut back by 0 bases and J by 6 bases. Germline loops: CDR1 LGHNA, CDR2 YNFKEQ. The CDR3 totals 14 residues.

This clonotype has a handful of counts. The CDR3 region has the DNA TGTGCCAGCAGCTTAACTCGGGGAGCCAATGAGCAGTTCTTC. Amino acids: CASSLTRGANEQFF. The genes are TRBV7-9 and TRBJ2-1, with D perhaps TRBD2 (5 bases). V lost 2 bases, J lost 6 bases, and 11 bases lay in between. Germline V gene data show CDR1 as SEHNR and CDR2 as FQNEAQ (reference sequence). The CDR3 runs to 14 residues.